A single sample gave rise to the 5 T cell receptor beta chains below, sequenced in a study of Ad26.COV2.S vaccination and SARS-CoV-2 variants (TCRdb year 2021). The library was obtained by the immunoSEQ multiplex PCR assay. What TCRdb holds here is the immuneACCESS table cut down to in-frame rearrangements. Part of the clones is not present; checked against another copy, under half of the missing clones reflect an unresolved V gene, and the others are unexplained. The sample table lists around 94,000 clones, 60% to 85% of them with a count of one. Roughly a sixth of the sample comes from the top ten. The intended sense of this specimen's time point label: individuals recovered from natural SARS-CoV-2 infection. This sample comprised peripheral blood, obtained after recovery from COVID-19. The source of these receptors is a human donor who had recovered from COVID-19.

J is TRBJ2-1 and V is TRBV3-1 (or the pseudogene TRBV3-2), with D unclear. V was cut by 4 bases and J by 6 bases, with 7 bases left in between. CDR1 and CDR2 (germline): LGHDT, YNNKEL (reference sequence). The CDR3 is 12 residues long. CDR3 amino acids: CASSLIFNEQFF. In nucleotides, the CDR3 is TGTGCCAGCAGCCTCATTTTCAATGAGCAGTTCTTC.

The chain uses TRBV5-6 and TRBJ2-3; TRBD1 might be the D (6 bases). This CDR3 spans 13 amino acids. Germline V gene lookup returns CDR1 SGHDT and CDR2 YYEEEE. V lost 0 bases, J lost 4 bases, and 6 bases lay in between. This CDR3 reads CASSLGTADTQYF. CDR3 DNA: TGTGCCAGCAGCTTGGGGACAGCAGATACGCAGTATTTT.

As for this clone: Other DNA sequences in the same sample also yield this CDR3. V and J are TRBV6-1 and TRBJ2-7, with D perhaps matching TRBD1 or TRBD2 (5 bases each). The CDR3 extends over 15 amino acids. Per the germline V gene, CDR1 is MNHNS and CDR2 is SASEGT. The germline V and J ends were trimmed by 3 bases and 1 base, with 13 bases remaining between them. The CDR3 spells CASSEGQGASYEQYF. CDR3 DNA: TGTGCCAGCAGTGAGGGGCAGGGAGCGTCCTACGAGCAGTACTTC.

This rearrangement joins TRBV18 to TRBJ2-2, with no clear D. Germline CDR1 KGHSH, CDR2 LQKENI. Trimming removed 3 bases at V and 4 bases at J, with 6 bases between. This CDR3 region has 13 residues. CDR3 nucleotides: TGTGCCAGCTCACCCATCTCCACCGGGGAGCTGTTTTTT. Its translation is CASSPISTGELFF.

The V and J genes are TRBV28 and TRBJ1-1; unclear D gene. This CDR3 region has 14 residues. Germline assignment: CDR1 MDHEN and CDR2 SYDVKM. Trimming pared 2 bases from V and 0 bases from J, leaving 7 bases between. The CDR3 DNA is TGTGCCAGCAGTTTAGCACGGGTGAACACTGAAGCTTTCTTT. Encoded protein: CASSLARVNTEAFF.